A single sample is the source of the 10 T cell receptor beta chains below, sequenced in a study of cytomegalovirus exposure and HLA in healthy donors. Vbeta (60) and Jbeta (13) primers were used in the PCR. Sequencing used immunoSEQ multiplex PCR; TCRdb keeps in-frame clones, though not all of them. The sample holds about 170,000 clones; roughly 81% are singletons and the top ten take roughly 4.9%. The specimen sequenced was PBMCs. The receptor set was obtained from a woman between 18 and 29 years old in good health and CMV-seropositive.

This chain connects TRBV7-9 to TRBJ1-1, with D uncertain. CDR3 length equals 14 residues. Germline assignment: CDR1 SEHNR and CDR2 FQNEAQ (reference sequence). Trimming took off 5 bases at V and 5 bases at J, with 15 bases between the two ends. CDR3 residues: CASSPEAGRTEAFF. Here the CDR3 DNA reads TGTGCCAGCAGCCCCGAGGCGGGGAGGACTGAAGCTTTCTTT. Complete variable domain (other parts from reference TRBV7-9 and TRBJ1-1): DTGVSQNPRHKITKRGQNVTFRCDPISEHNRLYWYRQTLGQGPEFLTYFQNEAQLEKSRLLSDRFSAERPKGSFSTLEIQRTEQGDSAMYLCASSPEAGRTEAFFGQGTRLTVV.

The V gene is TRBV6-6, the J gene TRBJ2-5; 11 positions agree with TRBD2. The CDR3 is made up of 16 amino acids. Germline values: CDR1 MNHNY, CDR2 SVGAGI (reference sequence). V was clipped by 6 bases and J by 5 bases; unmatched bases: 11. CDR3 sequence reads: CASRLNSGGAKETQYF. In DNA, the CDR3 is TGTGCCAGCAGACTGAATAGCGGGGGGGCGAAGGAGACCCAGTACTTC.

This clone turned up a few times. This sequence joins TRBV6-4 and TRBJ1-4; D gene ambiguous. V was shortened by 4 bases and J by 5 bases, with 11 bases between the two germline ends. The CDR3 length is 14 residues. Germline CDR1 and CDR2: MRHNA and SNTAGT. In DNA, the CDR3 is TGTGCCAGCAGTGCTGTAGCAGAAAATGAAAAACTGTTTTTT. Translated: CASSAVAENEKLFF.

This chain joins TRBV11-2 and TRBJ1-2; 7 bases line up with TRBD1. This CDR3 comprises 14 residues. Per the germline V gene, CDR1 is SGHAT and CDR2 is FQNNGV. V was clipped by 4 bases and J by 3 bases; unmatched bases: 5. DNA of the CDR3: TGTGCCAGCAGCTCCCCCGGGACAGACTATGGCTACACCTTC. As protein: CASSSPGTDYGYTF.

The rearrangement uses TRBV27 and TRBJ1-5, with D unresolved. This CDR3 is built from 13 residues. With 9 bases removed from V and 6 bases from J, the gap between germline ends came to 15 bases. Germline V gene sequence: CDR1 MNHEY, CDR2 SMNVEV (reference sequence). The CDR3: CASGRRETQPQHF. CDR3 in DNA: TGTGCCAGTGGGAGGAGGGAGACTCAGCCCCAGCATTTT.

The table lists this clone with a few counts. The J gene is TRBJ1-1, the V gene TRBV5-1; D possibly corresponds to TRBD1 (5 bases). Germline-derived CDR1 and CDR2 are SGHRS and YFSETQ. Trimming took 2 bases from V and 2 from J, leaving 10 bases between them. CDR3 length: 14 amino acids. CDR3 DNA: TGCGCCAGCAGCTTTAAAGGGGTCAACACTGAAGCTTTCTTT. Encoded protein: CASSFKGVNTEAFF.

The chain joins TRBV29-1 to TRBJ1-1; D is uncertain. This CDR3 region has 13 residues. Trimming pared 8 bases from V and 1 base from J, leaving 14 bases between. Germline CDR1 SQVTM, CDR2 ANQGSEA. CDR3 sequence (DNA): TGCAGCTCACTTTCAGGCGCGAACACTGAAGCTTTCTTT. Translated, it gives CSSLSGANTEAFF.

This clone was counted a single time. The rearrangement links TRBV11-2 to TRBJ2-6; no clear D gene. Germline lookup yields CDR1 SGHAT and CDR2 FQNNGV. With 3 bases removed from V and 0 bases from J, the gap between germline ends came to 6 bases. This CDR3 is 15 amino acids long. In nucleotides, the CDR3 is TGTGCCAGCAGCTTTTTATACTCTGGGGCCAACGTCCTGACTTTC. Its translation: CASSFLYSGANVLTF.

This clone was detected only once. The rearrangement links TRBV14 to TRBJ1-1; 8 bases are shared with TRBD1. Trimming took 1 base from V and 4 from J; bases not matched to a gene: 5. The CDR3 contains 15 residues. CDR1 and CDR2 (germline): SGHDN, FVKESK. This chain's CDR3 is CASSQGVTGGTEAFF. In DNA, the CDR3 is TGTGCCAGCAGCCAAGGCGTTACAGGGGGCACTGAAGCTTTCTTT.

The V call is TRBV7-2, the J call TRBJ2-3, with 12 bases fitting TRBD2. This CDR3 has 14 amino acids. The V gene's germline CDR1 is SGHTA and CDR2 FQGNSA. With 8 bases clipped from V and 6 bases from J, the junction kept 6 bases outside the gene matches. DNA of the CDR3: TGTGCCAGCCGCCTAGCGGGGGGGCAGGATACGCAGTATTTT. Translation: CASRLAGGQDTQYF.